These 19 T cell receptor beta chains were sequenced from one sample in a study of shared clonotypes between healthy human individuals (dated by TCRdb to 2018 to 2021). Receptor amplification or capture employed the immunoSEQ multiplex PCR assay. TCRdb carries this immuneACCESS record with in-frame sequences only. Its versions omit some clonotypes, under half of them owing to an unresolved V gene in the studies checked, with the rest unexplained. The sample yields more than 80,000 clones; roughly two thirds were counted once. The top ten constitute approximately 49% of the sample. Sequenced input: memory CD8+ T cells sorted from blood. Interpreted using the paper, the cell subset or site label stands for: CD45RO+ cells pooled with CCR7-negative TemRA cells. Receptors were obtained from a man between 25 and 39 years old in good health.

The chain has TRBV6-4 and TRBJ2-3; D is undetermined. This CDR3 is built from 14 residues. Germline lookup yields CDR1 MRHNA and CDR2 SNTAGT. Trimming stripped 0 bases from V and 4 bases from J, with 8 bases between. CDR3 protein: CASSDSSEADTQYF. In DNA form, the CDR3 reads TGTGCCAGCAGTGACTCGTCCGAAGCAGATACGCAGTATTTT.

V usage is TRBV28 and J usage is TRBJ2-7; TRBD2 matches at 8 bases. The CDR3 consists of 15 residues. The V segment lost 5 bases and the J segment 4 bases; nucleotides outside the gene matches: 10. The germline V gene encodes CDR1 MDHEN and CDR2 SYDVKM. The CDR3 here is CASSPLAGNPYEQYF. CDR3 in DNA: TGTGCCAGCAGTCCCCTAGCGGGTAACCCTTACGAGCAGTACTTC.

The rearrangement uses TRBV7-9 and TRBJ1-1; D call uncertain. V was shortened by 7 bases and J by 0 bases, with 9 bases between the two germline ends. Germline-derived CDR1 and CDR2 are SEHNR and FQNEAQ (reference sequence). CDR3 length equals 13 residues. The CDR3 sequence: CASTGWVNTEAFF. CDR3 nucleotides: TGTGCCAGCACCGGGTGGGTGAACACTGAAGCTTTCTTT.

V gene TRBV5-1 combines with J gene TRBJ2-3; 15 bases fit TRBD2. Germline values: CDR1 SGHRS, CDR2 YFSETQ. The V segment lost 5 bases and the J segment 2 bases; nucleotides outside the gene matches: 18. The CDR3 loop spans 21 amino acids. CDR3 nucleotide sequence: TGCGCCAGCAGACCGGGACTAGCGGGAGGCAACCACCACCAATACACAGATACGCAGTATTTT. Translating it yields CASRPGLAGGNHHQYTDTQYF.

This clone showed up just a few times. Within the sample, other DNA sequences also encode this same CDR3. CDR3 loop: CASSAQGGTGELFF. Written as DNA, the CDR3 is TGTGCCAGCAGTGCCCAGGGTGGCACCGGGGAGCTGTTTTTT. The V gene is TRBV6-4, the J gene TRBJ2-2; perhaps TRBD1 as D (5 bases). There are 14 residues in the CDR3. Trimming left V 4 bases short and J 4 bases short, with 10 bases between. The germline V gene encodes CDR1 MRHNA and CDR2 SNTAGT.

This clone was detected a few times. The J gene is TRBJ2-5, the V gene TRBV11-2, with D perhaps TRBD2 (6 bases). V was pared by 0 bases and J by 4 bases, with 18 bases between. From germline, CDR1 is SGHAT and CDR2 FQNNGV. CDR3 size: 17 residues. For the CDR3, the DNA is TGTGCCAGCAGCTTAGATGGTCGGCTAGCGAAGGGAGAGACCCAGTACTTC. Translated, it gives CASSLDGRLAKGETQYF.

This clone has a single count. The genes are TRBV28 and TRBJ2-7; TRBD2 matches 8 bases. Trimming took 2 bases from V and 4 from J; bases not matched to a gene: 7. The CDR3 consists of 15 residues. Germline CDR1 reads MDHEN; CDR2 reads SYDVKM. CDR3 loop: CASSLTTAGGYEQYF. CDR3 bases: TGTGCCAGCAGTTTAACCACGGCGGGAGGATACGAGCAGTACTTC.

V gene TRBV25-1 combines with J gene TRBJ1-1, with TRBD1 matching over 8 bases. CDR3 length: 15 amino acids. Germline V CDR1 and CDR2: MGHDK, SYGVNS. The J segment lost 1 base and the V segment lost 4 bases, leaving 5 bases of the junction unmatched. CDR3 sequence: CASSADGQGNTEAFF. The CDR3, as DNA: TGTGCCAGCAGTGCCGACGGACAGGGGAACACTGAAGCTTTCTTT.

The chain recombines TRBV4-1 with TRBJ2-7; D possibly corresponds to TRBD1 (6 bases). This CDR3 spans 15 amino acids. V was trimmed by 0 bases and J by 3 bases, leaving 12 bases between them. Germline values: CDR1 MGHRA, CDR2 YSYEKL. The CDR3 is CASSQESGEHYEQYF. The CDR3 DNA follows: TGCGCCAGCAGCCAAGAGTCAGGGGAGCACTACGAGCAGTACTTC.

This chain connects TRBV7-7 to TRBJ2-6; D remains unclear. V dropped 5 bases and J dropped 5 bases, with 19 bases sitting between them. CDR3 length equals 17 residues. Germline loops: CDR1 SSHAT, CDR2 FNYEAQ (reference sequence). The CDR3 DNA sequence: TGTGCCAGCAGCCCCGACCCGCCACAAAGTCGGGCCAACGTCCTGACTTTC. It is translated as CASSPDPPQSRANVLTF. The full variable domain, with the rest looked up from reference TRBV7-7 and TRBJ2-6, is GAGVSQSPRYKVTKRGQDVTLRCDPISSHATLYWYQQALGQGPEFLTYFNYEAQPDKSGLPSDRFSAERPEGSISTLTIQRTEQRDSAMYRCASSPDPPQSRANVLTFGAGSRLTVL.

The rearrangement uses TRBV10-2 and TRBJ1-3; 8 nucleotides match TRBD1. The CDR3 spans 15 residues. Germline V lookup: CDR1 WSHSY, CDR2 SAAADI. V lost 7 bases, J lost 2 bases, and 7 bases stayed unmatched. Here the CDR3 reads CASTQGARTGNTIYF. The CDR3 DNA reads TGCGCCAGCACCCAGGGGGCGCGGACTGGAAACACCATATATTTT.

The CDR3 DNA reads TGTGCCAGCAGCCCCCCGGGCCTTGAGCAGTTCTTC. Encoded protein: CASSPPGLEQFF. The V call is TRBV7-9, the J call TRBJ2-1; D gene uncertain. V was trimmed by 5 bases and J by 9 bases, leaving 11 bases between them. Germline V gives CDR1 SEHNR, CDR2 FQNEAQ (reference sequence). This CDR3 contains 12 residues. Combining the CDR3 with reference TRBV7-9 and TRBJ2-1 gives the whole variable domain DTGVSQNPRHKITKRGQNVTFRCDPISEHNRLYWYRQTLGQGPEFLTYFQNEAQLEKSRLLSDRFSAERPKGSFSTLEIQRTEQGDSAMYLCASSPPGLEQFFGPGTRLTVL.

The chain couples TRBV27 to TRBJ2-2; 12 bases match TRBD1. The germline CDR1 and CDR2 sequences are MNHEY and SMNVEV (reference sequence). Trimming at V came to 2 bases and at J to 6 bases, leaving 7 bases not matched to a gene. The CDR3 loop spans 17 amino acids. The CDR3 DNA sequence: TGTGCCAGCAGTTTAGAGGGACAGGGGGCTAAGGCCGGGGAGCTGTTTTTT. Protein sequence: CASSLEGQGAKAGELFF.

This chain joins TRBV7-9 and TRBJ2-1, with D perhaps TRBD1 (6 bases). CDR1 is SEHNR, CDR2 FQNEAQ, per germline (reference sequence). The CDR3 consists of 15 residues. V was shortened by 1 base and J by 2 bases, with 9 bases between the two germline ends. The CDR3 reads CASSLVAGAYNEQFF. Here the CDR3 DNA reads TGTGCCAGCAGCTTAGTGGCAGGGGCCTACAATGAGCAGTTCTTC.

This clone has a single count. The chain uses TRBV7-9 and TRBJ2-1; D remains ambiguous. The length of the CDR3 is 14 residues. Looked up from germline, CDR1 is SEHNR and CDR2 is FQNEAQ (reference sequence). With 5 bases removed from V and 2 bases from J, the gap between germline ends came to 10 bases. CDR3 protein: CASSALSTYNEQFF. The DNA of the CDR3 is TGTGCCAGCAGCGCACTATCGACCTACAATGAGCAGTTCTTC.

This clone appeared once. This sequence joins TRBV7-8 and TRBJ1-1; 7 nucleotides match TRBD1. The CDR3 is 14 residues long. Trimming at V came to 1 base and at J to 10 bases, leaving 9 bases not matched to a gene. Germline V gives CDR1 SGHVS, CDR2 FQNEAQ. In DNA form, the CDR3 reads TGTGCCAGCAGCTTAGAGTCGACAGGGTGGGGAGCTTTCTTT. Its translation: CASSLESTGWGAFF. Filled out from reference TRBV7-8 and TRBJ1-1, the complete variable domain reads GAGVSQSPRYKVAKRGQDVALRCDPISGHVSLFWYQQALGQGPEFLTYFQNEAQLDKSGLPSDRFFAERPEGSVSTLKIQRTQQEDSAVYLCASSLESTGWGAFFGQGTRLTVV.

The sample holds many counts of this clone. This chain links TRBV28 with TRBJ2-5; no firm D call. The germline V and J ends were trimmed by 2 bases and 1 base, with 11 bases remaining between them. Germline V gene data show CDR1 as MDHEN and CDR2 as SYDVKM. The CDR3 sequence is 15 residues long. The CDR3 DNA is TGTGCCAGCAGTTTAGATCCATCGGTCCAAGAGACCCAGTACTTC. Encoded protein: CASSLDPSVQETQYF.

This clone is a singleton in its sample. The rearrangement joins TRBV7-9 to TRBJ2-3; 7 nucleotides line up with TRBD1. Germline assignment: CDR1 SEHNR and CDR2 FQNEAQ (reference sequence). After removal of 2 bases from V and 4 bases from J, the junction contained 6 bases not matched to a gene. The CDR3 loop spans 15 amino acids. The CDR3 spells CASSLSTGASDTQYF. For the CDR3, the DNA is TGTGCCAGCAGCTTAAGTACAGGGGCTTCAGATACGCAGTATTTT.

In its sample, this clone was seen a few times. The CDR3 loop reads CASSFYPPGGSLSYEQYF. In nucleotides, the CDR3 is TGTGCCAGCAGTTTTTACCCCCCTGGGGGGTCCCTCTCCTACGAGCAGTACTTC. This chain joins TRBV27 and TRBJ2-7, with a weak D call TRBD2 (6 bases). The CDR3 has 18 amino acids. Germline CDR1 and CDR2: MNHEY and SMNVEV (reference sequence). Deletions cut 3 bases from V and 0 bases from J, with 21 bases between.